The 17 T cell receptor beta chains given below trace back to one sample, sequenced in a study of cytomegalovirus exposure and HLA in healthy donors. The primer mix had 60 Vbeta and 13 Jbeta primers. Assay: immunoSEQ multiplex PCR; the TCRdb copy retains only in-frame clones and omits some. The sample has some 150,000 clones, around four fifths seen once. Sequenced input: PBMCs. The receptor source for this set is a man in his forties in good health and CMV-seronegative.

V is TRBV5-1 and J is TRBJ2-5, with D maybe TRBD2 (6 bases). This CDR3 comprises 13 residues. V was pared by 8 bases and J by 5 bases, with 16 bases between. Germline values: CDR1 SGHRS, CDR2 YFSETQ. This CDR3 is CASSGTEGETQYF. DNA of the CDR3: TGCGCCAGTTCAGGGACGGAGGGTGAGACCCAGTACTTC. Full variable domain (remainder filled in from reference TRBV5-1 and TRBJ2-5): KAGVTQTPRYLIKTRGQQVTLSCSPISGHRSVSWYQQTPGQGLQFLFEYFSETQRNKGNFPGRFSGRQFSNSRSEMNVSTLELGDSALYLCASSGTEGETQYFGPGTRLLVL.

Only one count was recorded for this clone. The CDR3: CASSTSGSSYNEQFF. CDR3 DNA: TGTGCCAGCAGTACTAGCGGGAGCTCCTACAATGAGCAGTTCTTC. The chain carries TRBV6-1 and TRBJ2-1, with 11 nucleotides matching TRBD2. After removal of 5 bases from V and 0 bases from J, the junction contained 0 bases not matched to a gene. Germline V gene sequence: CDR1 MNHNS, CDR2 SASEGT. The CDR3 is 15 amino acids.

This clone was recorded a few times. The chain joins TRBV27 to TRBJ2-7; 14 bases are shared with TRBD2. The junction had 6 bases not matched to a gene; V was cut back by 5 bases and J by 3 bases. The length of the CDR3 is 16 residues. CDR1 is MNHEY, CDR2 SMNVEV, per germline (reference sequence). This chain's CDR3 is CASSLLGTSGSYEQYF. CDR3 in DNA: TGTGCCAGCAGTCTCCTTGGGACTAGCGGGAGCTACGAGCAGTACTTC.

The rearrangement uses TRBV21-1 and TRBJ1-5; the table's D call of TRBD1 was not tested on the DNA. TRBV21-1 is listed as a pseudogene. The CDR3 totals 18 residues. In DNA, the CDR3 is TGTGCCAGCAGCAAATACCGGGACAGGGGGCTCCCAAATCAGCCCCAGCATTTT. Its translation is CASSKYRDRGLPNQPQHF.

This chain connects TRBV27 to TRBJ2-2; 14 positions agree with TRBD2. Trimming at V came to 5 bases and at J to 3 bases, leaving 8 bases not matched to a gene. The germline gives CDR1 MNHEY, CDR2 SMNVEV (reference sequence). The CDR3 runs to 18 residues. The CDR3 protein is CASSPGLAGAIHTGELFF. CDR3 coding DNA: TGTGCCAGCAGTCCGGGACTAGCGGGAGCGATTCACACCGGGGAGCTGTTTTTT.

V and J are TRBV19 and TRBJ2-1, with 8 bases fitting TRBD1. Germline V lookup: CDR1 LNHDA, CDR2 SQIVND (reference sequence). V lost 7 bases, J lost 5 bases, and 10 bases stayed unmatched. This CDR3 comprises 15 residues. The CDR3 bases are TGTGCCAGTAACCCTGACAGGGGTCACAACAATGAGCAGTTCTTC. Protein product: CASNPDRGHNNEQFF.

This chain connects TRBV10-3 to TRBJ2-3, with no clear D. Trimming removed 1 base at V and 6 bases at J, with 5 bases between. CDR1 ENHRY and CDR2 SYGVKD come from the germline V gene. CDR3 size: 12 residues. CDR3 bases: TGTGCCATCAGTGAGTACGAGGATACGCAGTATTTT. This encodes CAISEYEDTQYF.

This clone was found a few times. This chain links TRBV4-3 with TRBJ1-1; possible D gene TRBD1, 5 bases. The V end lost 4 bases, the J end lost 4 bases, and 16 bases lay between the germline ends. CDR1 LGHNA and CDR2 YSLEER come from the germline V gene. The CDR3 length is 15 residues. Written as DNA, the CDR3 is TGCGCCAGCAGCCTAATCCGACAGTCTCTCACTGAAGCTTTCTTT. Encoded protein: CASSLIRQSLTEAFF.

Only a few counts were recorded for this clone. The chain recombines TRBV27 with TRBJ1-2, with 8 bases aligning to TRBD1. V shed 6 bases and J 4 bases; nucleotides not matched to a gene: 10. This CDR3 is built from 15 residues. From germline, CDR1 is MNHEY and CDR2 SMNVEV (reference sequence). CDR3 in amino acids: CASSKDRASGYGYTF. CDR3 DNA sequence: TGTGCCAGCAGCAAGGACAGGGCCTCTGGCTATGGCTACACCTTC.

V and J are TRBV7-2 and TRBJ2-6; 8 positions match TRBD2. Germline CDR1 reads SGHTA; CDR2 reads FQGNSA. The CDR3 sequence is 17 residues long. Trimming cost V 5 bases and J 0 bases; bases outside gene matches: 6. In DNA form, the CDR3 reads TGTGCCAGCAGCCCGGGGGGGGTCACCTCTGGGGCCAACGTCCTGACTTTC. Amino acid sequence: CASSPGGVTSGANVLTF.

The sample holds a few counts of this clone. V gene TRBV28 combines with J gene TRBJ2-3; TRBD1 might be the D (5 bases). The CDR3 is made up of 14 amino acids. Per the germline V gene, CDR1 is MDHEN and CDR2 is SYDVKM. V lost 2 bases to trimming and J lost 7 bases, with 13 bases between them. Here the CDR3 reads CASSLMGRTNTQYF. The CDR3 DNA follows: TGTGCCAGCAGTTTAATGGGGCGCACGAATACGCAGTATTTT.

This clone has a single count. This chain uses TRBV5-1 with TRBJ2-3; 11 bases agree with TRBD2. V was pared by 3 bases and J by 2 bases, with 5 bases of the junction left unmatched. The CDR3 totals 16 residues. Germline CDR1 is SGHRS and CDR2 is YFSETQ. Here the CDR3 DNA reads TGCGCCAGCAGCTCCGGACTAGCGGGCCCCACAGATACGCAGTATTTT. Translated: CASSSGLAGPTDTQYF. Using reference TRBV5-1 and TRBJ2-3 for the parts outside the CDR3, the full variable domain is KAGVTQTPRYLIKTRGQQVTLSCSPISGHRSVSWYQQTPGQGLQFLFEYFSETQRNKGNFPGRFSGRQFSNSRSEMNVSTLELGDSALYLCASSSGLAGPTDTQYFGPGTRLTVL.

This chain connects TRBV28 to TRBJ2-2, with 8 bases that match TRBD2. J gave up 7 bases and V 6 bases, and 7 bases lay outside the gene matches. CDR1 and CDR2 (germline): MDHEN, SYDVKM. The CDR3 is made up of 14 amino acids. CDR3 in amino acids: CASSTGGRSGELFF. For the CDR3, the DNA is TGTGCCAGCAGCACGGGGGGGCGCAGCGGGGAGCTGTTTTTT. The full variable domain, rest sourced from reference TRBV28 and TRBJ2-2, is DVKVTQSSRYLVKRTGEKVFLECVQDMDHENMFWYRQDPGLGLRLIYFSYDVKMKEKGDIPEGYSVSREKKERFSLILESASTNQTSMYLCASSTGGRSGELFFGEGSRLTVL.

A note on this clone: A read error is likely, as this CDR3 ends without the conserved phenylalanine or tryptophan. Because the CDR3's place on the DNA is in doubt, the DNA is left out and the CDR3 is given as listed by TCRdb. The CDR3 sequence: CASSLVQEG. The chain is built from TRBV5-1 and TRBJ1-2. The CDR3 is made up of 9 amino acids, end residues included. Germline CDR1 SGHRS, CDR2 YFSETQ.

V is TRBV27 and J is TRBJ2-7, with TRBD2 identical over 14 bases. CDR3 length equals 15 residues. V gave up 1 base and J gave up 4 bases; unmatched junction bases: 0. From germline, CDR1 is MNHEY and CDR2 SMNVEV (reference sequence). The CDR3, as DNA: TGTGCCAGCAGTTTATGGACTAGCGGGGGGTACGAGCAGTACTTC. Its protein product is CASSLWTSGGYEQYF.

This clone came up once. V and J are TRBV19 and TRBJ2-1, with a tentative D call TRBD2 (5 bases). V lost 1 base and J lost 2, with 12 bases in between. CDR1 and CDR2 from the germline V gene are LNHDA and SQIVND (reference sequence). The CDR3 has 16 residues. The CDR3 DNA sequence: TGTGCCAGTAGTATAGGCGGGCTTCTCCCCTACAATGAGCAGTTCTTC. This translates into CASSIGGLLPYNEQFF. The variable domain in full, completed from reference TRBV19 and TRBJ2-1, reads DGGITQSPKYLFRKEGQNVTLSCEQNLNHDAMYWYRQDPGQGLRLIYYSQIVNDFQKGDIAEGYSVSREKKESFPLTVTSAQKNPTAFYLCASSIGGLLPYNEQFFGPGTRLTVL.

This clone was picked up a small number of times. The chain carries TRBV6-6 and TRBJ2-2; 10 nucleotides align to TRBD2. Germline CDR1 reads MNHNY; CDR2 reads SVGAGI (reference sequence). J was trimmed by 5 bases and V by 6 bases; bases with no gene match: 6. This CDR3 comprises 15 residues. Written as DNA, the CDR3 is TGTGCCAGCAGCCTAGCGGGAGTAGATACCGGGGAGCTGTTTTTT. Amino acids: CASSLAGVDTGELFF.